This entry lists 8 T cell receptor beta chains sequenced from one sample in a study of vaccination effects on CD4 cells after COVID-19. Generated by immunoSEQ multiplex PCR, the TCRdb table keeps only in-frame clones and is missing some. The table lists roughly 45,000 clones, roughly 70% of them singletons. These receptors are not linked to any known antigen. Antigen-specific CD4+ T cells expanded by the ViraFEST assay with viral peptide pools were then sequenced. Once cultured for under 11 days, the cells underwent separation to obtain CD4+ T cells. By PCR, the person was confirmed to have had SARS-CoV-2 infection between March and December 2020. Sequenced material: CD4+ T cells from PBMCs cultured with a peptide pool, taken before COVID-19 vaccination. Every receptor here comes from a human donor who had a prior SARS-CoV-2 infection.

The chain is built from TRBV7-2 and TRBJ1-2, with a possible D match to TRBD1 (6 bases). CDR3 length: 14 residues. The V end was cut by 0 bases, the J end by 4 bases, with 9 bases between. Germline V CDR1 and CDR2: SGHTA, FQGNSA. Here the CDR3 reads CASSLAIGGYGYTF. In nucleotides, the CDR3 is TGTGCCAGCAGCTTAGCGATAGGGGGCTATGGCTACACCTTC.

This clone was recorded a few times. The gene calls are TRBV28 and TRBJ2-2, with D perhaps matching TRBD1 (5 bases). V shed 5 bases and J shed 4 bases, with 11 bases lying between them. This CDR3 is 14 amino acids long. Germline CDR1 and CDR2: MDHEN and SYDVKM. CDR3: CASSRGFGTGELFF. In DNA, the CDR3 is TGTGCCAGCAGTAGGGGTTTCGGCACCGGGGAGCTGTTTTTT.

The rearrangement joins TRBV4-1 to TRBJ1-1, with TRBD1 matching 10 bases. The V segment lost 0 bases and the J segment 5 bases; nucleotides outside the gene matches: 12. The germline CDR1 and CDR2 sequences are MGHRA and YSYEKL. This CDR3 spans 18 amino acids. CDR3 DNA sequence: TGCGCCAGCAGCCAAGACAGGTTTCGCGGGACAGGGGAAACTGAAGCTTTCTTT. Translation: CASSQDRFRGTGETEAFF.

This clone occurred a few times. The chain combines TRBV7-2 with TRBJ1-2; 7 bases line up with TRBD1. The CDR3 length is 13 residues. The germline gives CDR1 SGHTA, CDR2 FQGNSA. J was trimmed by 7 bases and V by 6 bases; bases with no gene match: 8. The CDR3 spells CASRPGGWGGYTF. The DNA for the CDR3 is TGTGCCAGCAGACCAGGGGGTTGGGGTGGCTACACCTTC.

CDR3 protein: CSAWDREGYTF. The CDR3, as DNA: TGCAGTGCGTGGGACAGGGAAGGCTACACCTTC. The gene calls are TRBV20-1 and TRBJ1-2; the match to TRBD1 covers 9 bases. This CDR3 has 11 amino acids. The germline V gene encodes CDR1 DFQATT and CDR2 SNEGSKA (reference sequence). Trimming took 6 bases from V and 8 from J; bases not matched to a gene: 4.

V gene TRBV7-9 combines with J gene TRBJ1-4; D possibly corresponds to TRBD1 (5 bases). CDR3 length: 14 residues. Germline V lookup: CDR1 SEHNR, CDR2 FQNEAQ (reference sequence). The germline V and J ends were trimmed by 2 bases and 8 bases, with 12 bases remaining between them. The CDR3 region is CASSLFVGREKLFF. The CDR3 bases are TGTGCCAGCAGCTTATTTGTGGGGCGAGAAAAACTGTTTTTT.

This clone occurred once. This chain links TRBV4-1 with TRBJ2-1, with 7 bases matching TRBD2. The trim removed 0 bases at V and 10 bases at J, leaving 24 bases unmatched. The CDR3 contains 20 residues. CDR1 and CDR2 (germline): MGHRA, YSYEKL. CDR3 amino acids: CASSQEASTQRGRPRREQFF. The CDR3 DNA sequence: TGCGCCAGCAGCCAAGAAGCTTCTACCCAGCGGGGTAGGCCTCGTCGGGAGCAGTTCTTC.

This rearrangement joins TRBV5-6 to TRBJ2-5; 7 nucleotides align to TRBD2. Trimming cost V 1 base and J 5 bases; bases outside gene matches: 2. Germline V CDR1 and CDR2: SGHDT, YYEEEE. The CDR3 has 13 residues. The CDR3 spells CASSLTSVETQYF. As DNA, the CDR3 is TGTGCCAGCAGCTTGACTAGCGTCGAGACCCAGTACTTC.